The source of this T cell receptor beta chain is a study of molecular identifiers for immune sequencing clone quantification. Libraries of bulk TCR were made by previously described methods (with listed TCR primers). TCRdb re-called the PCR reads with MiXCR, one entry per CDR3 protein. The table lists about 640,000 distinct CDR3 sequences, just under 20% of them singletons. Study outcomes and limitations: Among some 990,000 naive cells, as was reported, spiked Jurkat TCR RNA from one cell was detectable.

The CDR3 sequence is 14 residues long. Naive CD8 T cells were FACS-sorted by CD8+CD4-CCR7+CD45RA+ markers. This clonotype was detected only once. Its specificity is not known. This TCR came from a human donor in good health. Some libraries in this study had Jurkat cell RNA spiked in. The source material was naive CD8+ T cells from blood, with Jurkat cell RNA spiked in. Subset denoted: FACS-sorted CD8+CD4-CCR7+CD45RA+ naive T cells. This rearrangement joins TRBV12-2 to TRBJ1-4. TRBV12-2 has pseudogene status. CDR3 sequence reads: CASRPGGVMRKLFF. The DNA for the CDR3 is TGTGCAAGTCGCCCGGGGGGGGTTATGCGGAAACTGTTTTTT.